These T cell receptor beta chains were read from a single sample in a study of cytomegalovirus exposure and HLA in healthy donors. Method: immunoSEQ multiplex PCR; TCRdb's copy keeps in-frame clones and lacks some. The table shows about 160,000 clones, with 85% occurring only once. Sequencing was performed on PBMCs. The receptor source for this set is a man aged 18 to 29 in good health and CMV-seropositive. The CDR3 runs from the conserved cysteine through the conserved F or W. Fields, in order: CDR3 protein, CDR3 DNA, J gene, V gene, clone size, D gene. D genes are given only for firm matches. The size entry is marked missing in some rows and otherwise reads once, few, many or a size class.

CDR3aa: CASSLATGINEQYF
CDR3nt: TGTGCCAGCAGCTTGGCCACAGGGATCAACGAGCAGTACTTC
j_gene: TRBJ2-7
v_gene: TRBV5-6
abundance: NA
d_gene: NA

CDR3aa: CASSQGTAVGATNEKLFF
CDR3nt: TGTGCCAGCAGCCAAGGGACAGCTGTCGGCGCAACTAATGAAAAACTGTTTTTT
j_gene: TRBJ1-4
v_gene: TRBV14
abundance: NA
d_gene: NA

CDR3aa: CASSDRGPLHF
CDR3nt: TGTGCCAGCAGTGACCGCGGTCCCCTCCACTTT
j_gene: TRBJ1-6
v_gene: TRBV25-1
abundance: NA
d_gene: NA

CDR3aa: CASSGRGGTDTQYF
CDR3nt: TGCGCCAGCAGCGGCAGGGGGGGCACAGATACGCAGTATTTT
j_gene: TRBJ2-3
v_gene: TRBV5-1
abundance: NA
d_gene: NA

CDR3aa: CASSFGTANEKLFF
CDR3nt: TGTGCCAGCAGTTTTGGGACAGCTAATGAAAAACTGTTTTTT
j_gene: TRBJ1-4
v_gene: TRBV27
abundance: NA
d_gene: TRBD1

CDR3aa: CASRSIISTDTQYF
CDR3nt: TGTGCCAGCAGGTCCATCATTAGCACAGATACGCAGTATTTT
j_gene: TRBJ2-3
v_gene: TRBV7-9
abundance: NA
d_gene: NA

CDR3aa: CASSLRGVDTEAFF
CDR3nt: TGTGCCAGCAGCTTGCGGGGGGTGGACACTGAAGCTTTCTTT
j_gene: TRBJ1-1
v_gene: TRBV5-5
abundance: NA
d_gene: NA

CDR3aa: CASSQEVTVTYEQYF
CDR3nt: TGCGCCAGCAGCCAAGAGGTCACCGTAACCTACGAGCAGTACTTC
j_gene: TRBJ2-7
v_gene: TRBV4-1
abundance: NA
d_gene: NA

CDR3aa: CASSSNPGQGGDTQYF
CDR3nt: TGTGCCAGCAGCTCCAACCCGGGACAGGGGGGAGATACGCAGTATTTT
j_gene: TRBJ2-3
v_gene: TRBV11-3
abundance: NA
d_gene: TRBD1

CDR3aa: CASSVFQGRSTDTQYF
CDR3nt: TGTGCCAGCAGCGTATTCCAGGGTCGGAGCACAGATACGCAGTATTTT
j_gene: TRBJ2-3
v_gene: TRBV9
abundance: NA
d_gene: NA

CDR3aa: CASRLVPRQGIISNEQFF
CDR3nt: TGTGCAAGTCGCTTAGTGCCCCGACAGGGGATTATTTCCAATGAGCAGTTCTTC
j_gene: TRBJ2-1
v_gene: TRBV12-2
abundance: NA
d_gene: NA

CDR3aa: CASSQIAMGGANEKLFF
CDR3nt: TGCGCCAGCAGCCAAATTGCTATGGGGGGGGCTAATGAAAAACTGTTTTTT
j_gene: TRBJ1-4
v_gene: TRBV4-1
abundance: NA
d_gene: NA

CDR3aa: CAISGRSSGNTIYF
CDR3nt: TGTGCCATCAGTGGGAGGAGCTCTGGAAACACCATATATTTT
j_gene: TRBJ1-3
v_gene: TRBV10-3
abundance: few
d_gene: NA

CDR3aa: CASSQVVTWDSYGYTF
CDR3nt: TGCGCCAGCAGCCAAGTGGTAACCTGGGACTCTTATGGCTACACCTTC
j_gene: TRBJ1-2
v_gene: TRBV4-1
abundance: NA
d_gene: NA

CDR3aa: CASSETSGGAIDTQYF
CDR3nt: TGTGCCAGCAGTGAAACTAGCGGGGGGGCGATAGATACGCAGTATTTT
j_gene: TRBJ2-3
v_gene: TRBV6-4
abundance: once
d_gene: TRBD2

CDR3aa: CASGIRQGKTNTEAFF
CDR3nt: TGTGCCAGCGGAATTCGACAGGGGAAAACTAACACTGAAGCTTTCTTT
j_gene: TRBJ1-1
v_gene: TRBV27
abundance: NA
d_gene: TRBD1

CDR3aa: CASSRFGQVYEQYF
CDR3nt: TGTGCCAGCAGCCGGTTCGGACAAGTCTACGAGCAGTACTTC
j_gene: TRBJ2-7
v_gene: TRBV4-2
abundance: NA
d_gene: NA

CDR3aa: CASTPDSKNTEAFF
CDR3nt: TGTGCCAGTACCCCGGACAGTAAGAACACTGAAGCTTTCTTT
j_gene: TRBJ1-1
v_gene: TRBV19
abundance: once
d_gene: NA

CDR3aa: CASSLDSSSTDTQYF
CDR3nt: TGTGCCAGCTCACTCGACAGTTCTAGCACAGATACGCAGTATTTT
j_gene: TRBJ2-3
v_gene: TRBV18
abundance: NA
d_gene: NA

CDR3aa: CARSPPGTSGGCGPDTQYF
CDR3nt: TGTGCCAGAAGCCCCCCCGGGACTAGCGGGGGGTGTGGGCCAGATACGCAGTATTTT
j_gene: TRBJ2-3
v_gene: TRBV5-3
abundance: NA
d_gene: TRBD2

CDR3aa: CASSPVIPLSEKLFF
CDR3nt: TGTGCCAGCTCACCAGTGATACCGCTGAGTGAAAAACTGTTTTTT
j_gene: TRBJ1-4
v_gene: TRBV18
abundance: NA
d_gene: NA

CDR3aa: CASTQGNTIYF
CDR3nt: TGTGCCAGCACCCAAGGAAACACCATATATTTT
j_gene: TRBJ1-3
v_gene: TRBV7-9
abundance: NA
d_gene: NA

CDR3aa: CASSSSGNLNTEAFF
CDR3nt: TGCGCCAGCAGCTCGTCCGGGAATCTGAACACTGAAGCTTTCTTT
j_gene: TRBJ1-1
v_gene: TRBV7-2
abundance: NA
d_gene: NA

CDR3aa: CASSKVNGTVYTEAFF
CDR3nt: TGTGCCAGCAGCAAAGTTAATGGGACAGTCTACACTGAAGCTTTCTTT
j_gene: TRBJ1-1
v_gene: TRBV21-1
abundance: NA
d_gene: NA

CDR3aa: CASRRAGLLYGYTF
CDR3nt: TGTGCCAGCAGGAGGGCTGGGCTACTCTATGGCTACACCTTC
j_gene: TRBJ1-2
v_gene: TRBV6-5
abundance: NA
d_gene: NA

CDR3aa: CASSLSTGTEYNEQFF
CDR3nt: TGTGCCAGCAGCTTATCAACCGGGACAGAATACAATGAGCAGTTCTTC
j_gene: TRBJ2-1
v_gene: TRBV11-2
abundance: few
d_gene: TRBD1

CDR3aa: CASSSRTGAYEQYF
CDR3nt: TGTGCCAGCAGTTCAAGGACAGGGGCCTACGAGCAGTACTTC
j_gene: TRBJ2-7
v_gene: TRBV27
abundance: NA
d_gene: TRBD1

CDR3aa: CACFRDRYYSGNTIYF
CDR3nt: TGTGCCTGTTTCCGGGACAGATATTACTCTGGAAACACCATATATTTT
j_gene: TRBJ1-3
v_gene: TRBV30
abundance: NA
d_gene: TRBD1

CDR3aa: CAISESQGAGELFF
CDR3nt: TGTGCCATCAGTGAGTCGCAGGGCGCCGGGGAGCTGTTTTTT
j_gene: TRBJ2-2
v_gene: TRBV10-3
abundance: NA
d_gene: NA

CDR3aa: CASSLRGEGESNIQYF
CDR3nt: TGTGCCAGCAGCTTACGTGGGGAGGGAGAATCAAACATTCAGTACTTC
j_gene: TRBJ2-4
v_gene: TRBV7-9
abundance: NA
d_gene: TRBD2

CDR3aa: CASSGPTGRAGANVLTF
CDR3nt: TGTGCCAGCAGTGGGCCGACAGGAAGAGCTGGGGCCAACGTCCTGACTTTC
j_gene: TRBJ2-6
v_gene: TRBV6-1
abundance: once
d_gene: NA

CDR3aa: CASSPMTSGGTDTQYF
CDR3nt: TGTGCCAGCAGTCCCATGACTAGCGGGGGGACAGATACGCAGTATTTT
j_gene: TRBJ2-3
v_gene: TRBV2
abundance: NA
d_gene: TRBD2

CDR3aa: CASSQVEGAGVSPLHF
CDR3nt: TGCGCCAGCAGCCAAGTCGAGGGGGCTGGCGTGTCACCCCTCCACTTT
j_gene: TRBJ1-6
v_gene: TRBV4-1
abundance: NA
d_gene: TRBD1

CDR3aa: CASSLDRVGNTEAFF
CDR3nt: TGTGCCAGCAGCTTAGACAGGGTCGGTAACACTGAAGCTTTCTTT
j_gene: TRBJ1-1
v_gene: TRBV7-9
abundance: NA
d_gene: NA

CDR3aa: CASKSGTSGGLNTGELFF
CDR3nt: TGTGCCAGCAAATCCGGGACTAGCGGGGGGCTGAACACCGGGGAGCTGTTTTTT
j_gene: TRBJ2-2
v_gene: TRBV5-4
abundance: NA
d_gene: TRBD2

CDR3aa: CASSTGAYEQYF
CDR3nt: TGTGCCAGTTCCACCGGGGCCTACGAGCAGTACTTC
j_gene: TRBJ2-7
v_gene: TRBV6-5
abundance: NA
d_gene: NA

CDR3aa: CASSVGGGFSEQYF
CDR3nt: TGTGCCAGCAGCGTAGGCGGGGGGTTCAGCGAGCAGTACTTC
j_gene: TRBJ2-7
v_gene: TRBV9
abundance: NA
d_gene: TRBD2

CDR3aa: CASSGSTDYEQYF
CDR3nt: TGTGCCAGCAGCGGGAGTACAGACTACGAGCAGTACTTC
j_gene: TRBJ2-7
v_gene: TRBV7-8
abundance: NA
d_gene: NA

CDR3aa: CASSGGGLSYEQYF
CDR3nt: TGTGCCAGTTCCGGCGGGGGACTCTCCTACGAGCAGTACTTC
j_gene: TRBJ2-7
v_gene: TRBV6-6
abundance: few
d_gene: TRBD2

CDR3aa: CASSRRVPISPGETQYF
CDR3nt: TGCGCCAGCAGCCGCCGGGTACCCATCTCTCCGGGAGAGACCCAGTACTTC
j_gene: TRBJ2-5
v_gene: TRBV5-1
abundance: NA
d_gene: NA

CDR3aa: CASSKDYPKGHNSPLHF
CDR3nt: TGTGCCAGCAGCAAAGATTATCCGAAGGGGCATAATTCACCCCTCCACTTT
j_gene: TRBJ1-6
v_gene: TRBV21-1
abundance: NA
d_gene: NA

CDR3aa: CASSSGGGPGEQYF
CDR3nt: TGTGCCAGTTCTAGCGGGGGGGGCCCGGGGGAGCAGTACTTC
j_gene: TRBJ2-7
v_gene: TRBV7-2
abundance: few
d_gene: TRBD2

CDR3aa: CASQFAGGGSYNEQFF
CDR3nt: TGCGCCAGCCAGTTCGCCGGGGGGGGCTCCTACAATGAGCAGTTCTTC
j_gene: TRBJ2-1
v_gene: TRBV5-1
abundance: NA
d_gene: TRBD2

CDR3aa: CASKIPAGPLHF
CDR3nt: TGTGCCAGCAAAATACCGGCCGGGCCCCTCCACTTT
j_gene: TRBJ1-6
v_gene: TRBV27
abundance: NA
d_gene: NA

CDR3aa: CASTPGGTGGTEAFF
CDR3nt: TGTGCCAGCACCCCTGGGGGGACAGGAGGGACTGAAGCTTTCTTT
j_gene: TRBJ1-1
v_gene: TRBV2
abundance: NA
d_gene: TRBD1

CDR3aa: CASSPLLAGGGYEQYF
CDR3nt: TGTGCCAGCTCACCACTTCTTGCAGGGGGCGGTTACGAGCAGTACTTC
j_gene: TRBJ2-7
v_gene: TRBV18
abundance: once
d_gene: TRBD1